This T cell receptor (beta chain) was captured in a study of CD8+ T cells in alopecia areata. Regarding the study as a whole: Alphabeta T cells residing in normal skin are also sequenced in scalp samples. Sharing of TCRs across patients appeared less clear than in mice, possibly for HLA-related reasons.

Reverse transcribed after extraction, RNA yielded cDNA as the sequencing template. Repertoires were generated with immunoSEQ multiplex PCR, while TCRdb's copy carries only in-frame clones and drops some. Here the sample spans over 150,000 clones, 55% to 75% being singletons. This CDR3 has 14 residues. The V and J ends lost 4 bases and 2 bases respectively, with 12 bases between them. The germline CDR1 and CDR2 sequences are SNHLY and FYNNEI. As to treatment: oral pan-JAK inhibitor, 5-10 mg twice daily. Notes on this clone: The antigen is undetermined.

This TCR came from a human donor with alopecia areata. Sequencing used CD4+ T cells sorted from blood, obtained at week 24, from a patient treated with tofacitinib. The rearrangement joins TRBV2 to TRBJ2-7, with D maybe TRBD2 (6 bases). CDR3 sequence (DNA): TGTGCCAGCAGTGTAGGCGGGATAACCTACGAGCAGTACTTC. Its protein product is CASSVGGITYEQYF.